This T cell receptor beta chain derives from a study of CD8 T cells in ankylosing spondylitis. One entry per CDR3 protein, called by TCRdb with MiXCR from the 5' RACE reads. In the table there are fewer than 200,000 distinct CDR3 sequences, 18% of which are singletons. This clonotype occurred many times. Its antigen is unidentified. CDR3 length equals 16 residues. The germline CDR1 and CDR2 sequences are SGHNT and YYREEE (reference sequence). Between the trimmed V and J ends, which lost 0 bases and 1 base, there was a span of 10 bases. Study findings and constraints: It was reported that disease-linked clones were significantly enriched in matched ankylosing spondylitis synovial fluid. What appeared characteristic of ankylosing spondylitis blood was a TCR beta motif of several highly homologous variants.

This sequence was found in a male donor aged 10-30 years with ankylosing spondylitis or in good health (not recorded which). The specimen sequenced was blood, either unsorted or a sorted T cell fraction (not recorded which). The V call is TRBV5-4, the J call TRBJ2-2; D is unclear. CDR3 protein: CASSLAGALNTGELFF. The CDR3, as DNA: TGTGCCAGCAGCTTGGCAGGAGCCTTGAACACCGGGGAGCTGTTTTTT.